What follows are 16 T cell receptor beta chains derived from one specimen sequenced in a study of blood T cell repertoires in COVID-19. The repertoire was sequenced with immunoSEQ multiplex PCR; TCRdb's copy has only in-frame clones and lacks some. Altogether about 190,000 clones are present, roughly three quarters being singletons, with the ten largest covering 15% to 20%. Specimen: peripheral blood. The receptors were gathered from a man in his 60s with active or convalescent COVID-19.

This clone has a single count. The V and J genes are TRBV7-8 and TRBJ2-1, with D possibly matching TRBD2 (5 bases). The CDR3 is 16 amino acids. Germline V gene sequence: CDR1 SGHVS, CDR2 FQNEAQ. V was cut by 5 bases and J by 1 base, with 15 bases left in between. This chain's CDR3 is CASSPVEAASYNEQFF. CDR3 coding DNA: TGTGCCAGCAGCCCCGTAGAAGCGGCTTCCTACAATGAGCAGTTCTTC.

This clone was seen many times. The chain recombines TRBV2 with TRBJ2-5, with TRBD2 matching over 8 bases. The germline V gene encodes CDR1 SNHLY and CDR2 FYNNEI. The V and J ends lost 4 bases and 4 bases, in that order; junction bases with no gene match: 11. The CDR3 extends over 16 amino acids. CDR3: CASSGESGSGGETQYF. CDR3 in DNA: TGTGCCAGCAGTGGGGAGAGCGGGAGTGGAGGAGAGACCCAGTACTTC.

The V call is TRBV18, the J call TRBJ2-3, with a tentative D call TRBD1 (7 bases). This CDR3 comprises 16 residues. V lost 5 bases and J lost 4, with 19 bases in between. The germline V gene encodes CDR1 KGHSH and CDR2 LQKENI. The CDR3 DNA reads TGTGCCAGCTCATCCGTTGGCGGGACAGTACCAGATACGCAGTATTTT. It specifies CASSSVGGTVPDTQYF.

This chain connects TRBV15 to TRBJ1-2, with 9 bases that match TRBD1. Germline CDR1 and CDR2: LNHNV and YYDKDF (reference sequence). CDR3 length equals 15 residues. V lost 5 bases, J lost 10 bases, and 14 bases stayed unmatched. CDR3 bases: TGTGCCACCAGCTCAGGACAGGGGTTAACTATGGACTACACCTTC. This sequence encodes CATSSGQGLTMDYTF. Together with reference TRBV15 and TRBJ1-2, the CDR3 gives the full variable domain: DAMVIQNPRYQVTQFGKPVTLSCSQTLNHNVMYWYQQKSSQAPKLLFHYYDKDFNNEADTPDNFQSRRPNTSFCFLDIRSPGLGDTAMYLCATSSGQGLTMDYTFGSGTRLTVV.

V usage is TRBV27 and J usage is TRBJ2-7; a possible D gene is TRBD2 (6 bases). V lost 1 base and J 2 bases, leaving 18 bases between the germline ends. The length of the CDR3 is 17 residues. In germline, CDR1 is MNHEY, CDR2 SMNVEV (reference sequence). In nucleotides, the CDR3 is TGTGCCAGCAGTTTATATTGGGGCGGGGCGCAGACCTACGAGCAGTACTTC. This sequence encodes CASSLYWGGAQTYEQYF.

The chain couples TRBV10-2 to TRBJ2-7, with 7 positions matching TRBD2. This CDR3 contains 14 residues. J lost 1 base, V lost 7 bases, and 7 bases had no gene match. Germline V gene sequence: CDR1 WSHSY, CDR2 SAAADI. The CDR3 coding sequence is TGCGCCAGCACCCCGCTCGGGGGGTCCTACGAGCAGTACTTC. As protein: CASTPLGGSYEQYF.

V gene TRBV24-1 combines with J gene TRBJ2-7; D gene uncertain. V dropped 4 bases and J dropped 3 bases, with 3 bases sitting between them. Germline V gives CDR1 KGHDR, CDR2 SFDVKD. The CDR3 runs 11 residues. In DNA, the CDR3 is TGTGCCACCAGTGACCTCTACGAGCAGTACTTC. Residues: CATSDLYEQYF.

This chain connects TRBV6-5 to TRBJ1-2, with D possibly TRBD1 on 6 matching bases. Trimming removed 6 bases from V and 3 bases from J, with 14 bases in between. Per the germline V gene, CDR1 is MNHEY and CDR2 is SVGAGI. This CDR3 contains 14 residues. CDR3 sequence reads: CASRTPGGDYGYTF. CDR3 bases: TGTGCCAGCAGGACCCCGGGGGGCGACTATGGCTACACCTTC.

The chain uses TRBV9 and TRBJ2-1; D possibly corresponds to TRBD1 (6 bases). CDR1 is SGDLS and CDR2 is YYNGEE in the germline V gene. This CDR3 is 17 amino acids long. V gave up 3 bases and J gave up 2 bases, with 18 bases separating them. CDR3 sequence (DNA): TGTGCCAGCAGCGCCAGCGGAGCAGGGGTAGCCTACAATGAGCAGTTCTTC. Translating gives CASSASGAGVAYNEQFF.

The chain uses TRBV11-2 and TRBJ1-1; possibly TRBD1 for D (5 bases). Germline V gene lookup returns CDR1 SGHAT and CDR2 FQNNGV. The CDR3 extends over 20 amino acids. Trimming took 0 bases from V and 3 from J, leaving 26 bases between them. Here the CDR3 DNA reads TGTGCCAGCAGCTTAGAGGAAATGGCAGGGTTGGTAGGAGGGTACACTGAAGCTTTCTTT. It yields the protein CASSLEEMAGLVGGYTEAFF.

This clone was detected ten times or more. The chain joins TRBV3-1 (or the pseudogene TRBV3-2) to TRBJ1-5, with D unresolved. The CDR3 runs 12 residues. V was pared by 3 bases and J by 6 bases, with 6 bases between. CDR1 and CDR2 (germline): LGHDT, YNNKEL (reference sequence). The CDR3, as DNA: TGTGCCAGCAGCCACTATGGTCAGCCCCAGCATTTT. It is translated as CASSHYGQPQHF.

This clone was detected ten times or more. This chain uses TRBV7-2 with TRBJ1-5, with D possibly being TRBD1 (6 bases). The CDR3 loop spans 15 amino acids. Germline-derived CDR1 and CDR2 are SGHTA and FQGNSA. V lost 1 base and J lost 7, with 14 bases in between. The CDR3 sequence: CASSLELQGGQPQHF. DNA for the CDR3: TGTGCCAGCAGCTTAGAGCTACAGGGTGGGCAGCCCCAGCATTTT.

This rearrangement joins TRBV18 to TRBJ1-5; possible D gene TRBD1, 5 bases. V shed 1 base and J shed 6 bases, with 10 bases lying between them. CDR1 and CDR2 (germline): KGHSH, LQKENI. The CDR3 is 14 residues long. The CDR3 spells CASSPQGEGQPQHF. For the CDR3, the DNA is TGTGCCAGCTCACCACAAGGGGAGGGTCAGCCCCAGCATTTT.

The chain links TRBV19 to TRBJ2-7; D unclear. Trimming cost V 3 bases and J 3 bases, with 9 bases left between them. Germline CDR1 is LNHDA and CDR2 is SQIVND (reference sequence). The CDR3 has 13 amino acids. CDR3 nucleotides: TGTGCCAGTAGTATTCAGGCCAGCTACGAGCAGTACTTC. As protein: CASSIQASYEQYF.

This clone came up a few times. The chain is built from TRBV19 and TRBJ1-1; D uncertain. Germline V CDR1 and CDR2: LNHDA, SQIVND (reference sequence). Trimming took off 6 bases at V and 0 bases at J, with 2 bases between the two ends. This CDR3 contains 11 residues. As DNA, the CDR3 is TGTGCCAGTAGCTTGAACACTGAAGCTTTCTTT. Residues: CASSLNTEAFF.

This clone was recorded once. The chain joins TRBV28 to TRBJ1-5; D not certain. The germline gives CDR1 MDHEN, CDR2 SYDVKM. The ends were cut back, 6 bases at V and 1 base at J, with 13 bases in the middle. The CDR3 extends over 15 amino acids. The CDR3 DNA sequence: TGTGCCAGCAGCCACAGACGGCAGAGCAATCAGCCCCAGCATTTT. Protein product: CASSHRRQSNQPQHF. Based on the CDR3 plus reference TRBV28 and TRBJ1-5, the full variable domain is DVKVTQSSRYLVKRTGEKVFLECVQDMDHENMFWYRQDPGLGLRLIYFSYDVKMKEKGDIPEGYSVSREKKERFSLILESASTNQTSMYLCASSHRRQSNQPQHFGDGTRLSIL.